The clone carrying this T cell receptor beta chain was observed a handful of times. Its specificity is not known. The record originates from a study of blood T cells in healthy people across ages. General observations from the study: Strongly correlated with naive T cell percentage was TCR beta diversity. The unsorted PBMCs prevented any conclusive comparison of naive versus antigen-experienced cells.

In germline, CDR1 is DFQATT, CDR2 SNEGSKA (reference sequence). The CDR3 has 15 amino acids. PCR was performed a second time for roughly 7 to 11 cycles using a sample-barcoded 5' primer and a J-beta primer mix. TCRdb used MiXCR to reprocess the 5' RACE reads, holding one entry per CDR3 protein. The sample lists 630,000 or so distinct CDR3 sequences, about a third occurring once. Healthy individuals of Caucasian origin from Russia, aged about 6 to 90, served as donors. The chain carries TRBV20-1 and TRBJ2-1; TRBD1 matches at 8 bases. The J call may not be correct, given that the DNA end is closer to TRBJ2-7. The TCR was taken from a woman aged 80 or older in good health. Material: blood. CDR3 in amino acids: CSAEGQDRPYNEQYF. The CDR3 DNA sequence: TGCAGTGCGGAGGGACAGGACCGTCCCTACAATGAGCAGTACTTC.